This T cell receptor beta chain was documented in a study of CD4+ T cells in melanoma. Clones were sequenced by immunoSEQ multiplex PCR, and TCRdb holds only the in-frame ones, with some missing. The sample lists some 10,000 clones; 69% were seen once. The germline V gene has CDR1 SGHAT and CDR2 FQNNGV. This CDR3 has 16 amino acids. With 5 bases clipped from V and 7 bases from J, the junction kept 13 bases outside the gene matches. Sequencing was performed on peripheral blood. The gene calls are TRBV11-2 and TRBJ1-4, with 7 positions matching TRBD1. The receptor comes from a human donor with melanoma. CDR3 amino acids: CASSPVKGTESEKLFF. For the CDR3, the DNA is TGTGCCAGCAGCCCAGTCAAGGGGACAGAGAGTGAAAAACTGTTTTTT. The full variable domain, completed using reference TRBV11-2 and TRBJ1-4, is EAGVAQSPRYKIIEKRQSVAFWCNPISGHATLYWYQQILGQGPKLLIQFQNNGVVDDSQLPKDRFSAERLKGVDSTLKIQPAKLEDSAVYLCASSPVKGTESEKLFFGSGTQLSVL.